This is a list of T cell receptor beta chains from one sample in a study of response to subunit inactivated influenza vaccine. TCRdb processed the RT-PCR reads anew with MiXCR; each CDR3 protein has one entry. This repertoire shows 650,000 to 700,000 distinct CDR3 sequences, approximately 14% found once; its top ten account for roughly 12%. Sequenced here: PBMCs from blood, sampled 11 to 12 days after vaccination. The receptors here all came from a man in his fifties who received an inactivated influenza vaccine. Each CDR3 is given with its conserved first and last residue. D genes are given only for firm matches. Expanded clones are given a class, and other clones once, few, many or no size at all.

CDR3aa,CDR3nt,v_gene,d_gene,j_gene,abundance
CASSQTTGYNEQFF,TGTGCCAGCAGCCAAACGACAGGTTACAATGAGCAGTTCTTC,TRBV4-2,.,TRBJ2-1,many
CASSQQRDAEDETQYF,TGTGCCAGCAGCCAACAACGGGACGCGGAGGATGAGACCCAGTACTTC,TRBV7-2,.,TRBJ2-5,once
CASSLDVGSVNEQFF,TGTGCCAGCAGCTTAGATGTAGGGTCGGTCAATGAGCAGTTCTTC,TRBV11-2,.,TRBJ2-1,few
CASSRTSLTGELFF,TGTGCCAGCAGCCGGACAAGCCTGACCGGGGAGCTGTTTTTT,TRBV14,.,TRBJ2-2,.
CASSGLEVWDRASDTQYF,TGTGCCAGCAGCGGGCTAGAGGTGTGGGACAGGGCGTCAGATACGCAGTATTTT,TRBV7-8,TRBD1,TRBJ2-3,few
CASSQGASNQPQHF,TGTGCCAGCAGCCAAGGGGCAAGCAATCAGCCCCAGCATTTT,TRBV3-1,.,TRBJ1-5,few
CASSQDGQVNTEAFF,TGCGCCAGCAGCCAAGACGGACAGGTGAACACTGAAGCTTTCTTT,TRBV4-3,TRBD1,TRBJ1-1,few
CSALGQGQETQYF,TGCAGTGCTCTAGGACAGGGACAAGAGACCCAGTACTTC,TRBV20-1,TRBD1,TRBJ2-5,many
CASSLVGQVAPTQYF,TGTGCCAGCAGCTTAGTTGGGCAGGTCGCCCCTACGCAGTATTTT,TRBV7-9,.,TRBJ2-3,few
CASRPPGRRYEQFF,TGTGCCAGCAGACCTCCGGGACGACGCTATGAGCAGTTCTTC,TRBV7-9,.,TRBJ2-1,.
CASPPAGDEQFF,TGTGCCTCCCCTCCAGCGGGGGATGAGCAGTTCTTC,TRBV3-1,TRBD2,TRBJ2-1,few
CASSPLGTRFTEAFF,TGTGCCAGCAGCCCACTAGGGACCCGGTTCACTGAAGCTTTCTTT,TRBV4-2,.,TRBJ1-1,.
CASSKELAAYEQYF,TGTGCCAGCAGCAAAGAACTAGCGGCATACGAGCAGTACTTC,TRBV3-1,TRBD2,TRBJ2-7,.
CASSYGLATTKEREFF,TGTGCCAGCAGCTATGGACTAGCGACAACAAAGGAGAGGGAGTTCTTC,TRBV7-2,TRBD2,TRBJ2-1,few
CASSLSWGLDTGELFF,TGTGCCAGCAGTTTATCGTGGGGGCTCGACACCGGGGAGCTGTTTTTT,TRBV27,.,TRBJ2-2,.
CASSKQGAWNTEAFF,TGTGCCAGCAGCAAACAGGGGGCTTGGAACACTGAAGCTTTCTTT,TRBV5-5,TRBD1,TRBJ1-1,.